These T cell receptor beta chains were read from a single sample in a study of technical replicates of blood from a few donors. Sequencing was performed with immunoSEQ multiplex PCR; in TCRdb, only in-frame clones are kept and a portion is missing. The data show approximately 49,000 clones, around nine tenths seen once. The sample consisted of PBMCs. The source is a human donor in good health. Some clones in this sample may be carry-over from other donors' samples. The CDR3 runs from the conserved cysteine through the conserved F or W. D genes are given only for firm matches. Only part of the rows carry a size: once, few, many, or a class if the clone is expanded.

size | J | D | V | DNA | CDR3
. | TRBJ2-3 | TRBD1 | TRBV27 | TGTGCCAGCCGGACGGGACAGACGATCGAAGATACGCAGTATTTT | CASRTGQTIEDTQYF
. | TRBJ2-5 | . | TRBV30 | TGTGCCTGGAGTGTACTTGGGACCCAGTACTTC | CAWSVLGTQYF
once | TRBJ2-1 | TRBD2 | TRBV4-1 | TGCGCCAGCAGCCACTCCTCCTGGGACTATATTTTGAACAATGAGCAGTTCTTC | CASSHSSWDYILNNEQFF
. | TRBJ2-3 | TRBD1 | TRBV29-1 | TGCAGCGTTGAAGACCGGGACAGGGGGCTCTTTTTACACGATACGCAGTATTTT | CSVEDRDRGLFLHDTQYF
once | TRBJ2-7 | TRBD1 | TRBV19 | TGTGCCAGTAGTGCCCGGGACAGGGAGTACGAGCAGTACTTC | CASSARDREYEQYF
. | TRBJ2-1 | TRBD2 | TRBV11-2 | TGTGCCAGCAGCTTCCCCCCGGGAGGTACCACCAATGAGCAGTTCTTC | CASSFPPGGTTNEQFF
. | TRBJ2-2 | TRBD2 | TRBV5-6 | TGTGCCAGCAGCTTATACGGGGAGGGGTCGGCCGGGGAGCTGTTTTTT | CASSLYGEGSAGELFF
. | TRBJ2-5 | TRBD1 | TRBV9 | TGTGCCAGCAGCGCCCCCGGGACAGGCAAGCGGGAGACCCAGTACTTC | CASSAPGTGKRETQYF
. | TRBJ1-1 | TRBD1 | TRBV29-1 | TGCAGCGTTCAGGACAGGGTCTTTGTCGCTGAAGCTTTCTTT | CSVQDRVFVAEAFF
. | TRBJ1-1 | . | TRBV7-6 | TGTGCCAGCAGTCAAGCCTTTAACACTGAAGCTTTCTTT | CASSQAFNTEAFF
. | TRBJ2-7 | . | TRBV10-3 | TGTGCCATCAGTAAAACAGGGTACGAGCAGTACTTC | CAISKTGYEQYF
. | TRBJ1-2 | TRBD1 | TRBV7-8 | TGTGCCAGCAGCTTATTCCGGGACAGCCTTAACCCTAACTATGGCTACACCTTC | CASSLFRDSLNPNYGYTF
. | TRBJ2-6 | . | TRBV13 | TGTGCCAGCAGCTTATTTACAGTCCCTCGTTCTGGGGCCAACGTCCTGACTTTC | CASSLFTVPRSGANVLTF
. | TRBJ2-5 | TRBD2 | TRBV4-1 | TGCGCCAGCAGCCAGGAACTCTCGGGAGGAAACCCGACCGTCCGGGAGACCCAGTACTTC | CASSQELSGGNPTVRETQYF
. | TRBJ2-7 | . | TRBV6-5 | TGTGCCAGCAGTTACTCGGGAGGCACATCCTACGAGCAGTACTTC | CASSYSGGTSYEQYF
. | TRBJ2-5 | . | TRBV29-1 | TGCAGCGTTGTAGGCAGCGGATGGGGAGAGACCCAGTACTTC | CSVVGSGWGETQYF
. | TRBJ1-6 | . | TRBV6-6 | TGTGCCAGCAGTTACGGGGAGAATTCACCCCTCCACTTT | CASSYGENSPLHF
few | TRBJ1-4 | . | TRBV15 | TGTGCCACCAGCATGCGGAAGGGGAGGGCTAATGAAAAACTGTTTTTT | CATSMRKGRANEKLFF
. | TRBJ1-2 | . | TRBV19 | TGTGCCAGTATCCCGAGGGCGGGGGGCGGCTATGGCTACACCTTC | CASIPRAGGGYGYTF
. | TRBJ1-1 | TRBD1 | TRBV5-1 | TGCGCCAGCAGAACCGACAGGGGGATGACTGAAGCTTTCTTT | CASRTDRGMTEAFF
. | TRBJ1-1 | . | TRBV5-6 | TGTGCCAGCAGCTTGGCTGGGGCTAACACTGAAGCTTTCTTT | CASSLAGANTEAFF
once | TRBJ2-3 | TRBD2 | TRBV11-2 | TGTGCCAGCAGCGCCCTAGCGGGGTCTAGCACAGATACGCAGTATTTT | CASSALAGSSTDTQYF
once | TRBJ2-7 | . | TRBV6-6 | TGTGCCAGCAGTATCAGCGAGACCTACGAGCAGTACTTC | CASSISETYEQYF
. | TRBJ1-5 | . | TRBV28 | TGTGCCAGCAGTTTTCGTGCGGGACCCAATCAGCCCCAGCATTTT | CASSFRAGPNQPQHF
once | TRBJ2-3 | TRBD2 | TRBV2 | TGTGCCAGCCGGACTAGCGGAACTAGCACAGATACGCAGTATTTT | CASRTSGTSTDTQYF
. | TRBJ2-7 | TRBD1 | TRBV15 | TGTGCCACCAGCAGACAATACGACAGGGCGCATACTTTC | CATSRQYDRAHTF